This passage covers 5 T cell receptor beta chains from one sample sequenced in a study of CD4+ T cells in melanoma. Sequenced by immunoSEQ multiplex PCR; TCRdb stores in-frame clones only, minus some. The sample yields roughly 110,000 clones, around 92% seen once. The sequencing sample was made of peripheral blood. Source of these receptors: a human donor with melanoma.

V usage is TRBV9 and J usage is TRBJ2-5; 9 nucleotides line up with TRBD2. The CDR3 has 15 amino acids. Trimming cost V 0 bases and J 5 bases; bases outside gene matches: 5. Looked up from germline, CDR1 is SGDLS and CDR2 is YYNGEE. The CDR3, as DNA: TGTGCCAGCAGCGTAGGTGCGGGGGGGGCGGAGACCCAGTACTTC. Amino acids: CASSVGAGGAETQYF.

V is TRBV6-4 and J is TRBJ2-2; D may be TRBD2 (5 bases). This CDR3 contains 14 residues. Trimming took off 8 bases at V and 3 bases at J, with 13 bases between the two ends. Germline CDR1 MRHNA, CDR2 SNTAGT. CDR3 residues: CASRLALDTGELFF. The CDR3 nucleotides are TGTGCCAGCCGGCTAGCTCTGGACACCGGGGAGCTGTTTTTT.

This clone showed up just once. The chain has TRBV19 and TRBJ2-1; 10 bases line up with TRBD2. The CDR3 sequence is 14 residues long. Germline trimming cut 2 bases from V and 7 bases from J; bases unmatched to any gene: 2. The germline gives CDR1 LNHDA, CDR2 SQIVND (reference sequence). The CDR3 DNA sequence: TGTGCCAGTAGTATACGGACTAGCGGTAATGAGCAGTTCTTC. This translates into CASSIRTSGNEQFF.

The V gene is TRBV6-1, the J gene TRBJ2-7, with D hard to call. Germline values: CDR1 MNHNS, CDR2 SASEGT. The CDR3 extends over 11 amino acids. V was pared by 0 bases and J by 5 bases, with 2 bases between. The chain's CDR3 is CASSEADEQYF. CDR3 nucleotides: TGTGCCAGCAGTGAAGCCGACGAGCAGTACTTC.

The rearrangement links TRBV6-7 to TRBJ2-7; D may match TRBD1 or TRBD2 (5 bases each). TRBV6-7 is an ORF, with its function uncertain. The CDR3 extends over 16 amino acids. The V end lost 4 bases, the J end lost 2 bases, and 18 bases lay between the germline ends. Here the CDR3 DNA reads TGTGCCAGCAGTTCTCGGGACCCAAAGAAGGCCTACGAGCAGTACTTC. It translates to CASSSRDPKKAYEQYF.